Shown below are 30 T cell receptor beta chains from a single sample sequenced in a study of blood T cell repertoires in COVID-19. Measured with immunoSEQ multiplex PCR; TCRdb has only the in-frame clones, and not every one. The data hold approximately 210,000 clones, with about nine tenths observed a single time. Source material: peripheral blood. The source of these receptors is a man under 40 who had recovered from COVID-19.

The V and J genes are TRBV5-1 and TRBJ2-5, with 8 bases fitting TRBD2. The CDR3 extends over 15 amino acids. Trimming at V came to 2 bases and at J to 5 bases, leaving 8 bases not matched to a gene. Germline CDR1 is SGHRS and CDR2 is YFSETQ. The CDR3 reads CASSFGTRESETQYF. The CDR3, as DNA: TGCGCCAGCAGCTTCGGGACTAGGGAATCGGAGACCCAGTACTTC.

The chain combines TRBV6-4 with TRBJ1-5; 9 bases match TRBD1. The V gene's germline CDR1 is MRHNA and CDR2 SNTAGT. The CDR3 loop spans 14 amino acids. With V trimmed by 9 bases and J by 2 bases, 5 bases remained unmatched. CDR3 loop: CARWTGEGNQPQHF. The CDR3 nucleotides are TGTGCCAGGTGGACAGGGGAAGGCAATCAGCCCCAGCATTTT.

This clone came up once. The chain has TRBV6-5 and TRBJ1-2, with a possible D match to TRBD1 (6 bases). Germline assignment: CDR1 MNHEY and CDR2 SVGAGI. The CDR3 sequence is 13 residues long. V shed 6 bases and J shed 5 bases, with 13 bases lying between them. In nucleotides, the CDR3 is TGTGCCAGCAGGGGAGTGGACAGTTATGGCTACACCTTC. Its protein product is CASRGVDSYGYTF.

The chain employs TRBV6-5 and TRBJ1-1; TRBD1 might be the D (5 bases). Deletions cut 9 bases from V and 8 bases from J, with 13 bases between. The length of the CDR3 is 11 residues. Germline CDR1 reads MNHEY; CDR2 reads SVGAGI. The CDR3: CASSTEFEAFF. CDR3 DNA: TGTGCCAGTTCGACAGAATTCGAAGCTTTCTTT.

The V and J genes are TRBV5-1 and TRBJ1-1, with D possibly matching TRBD1 (6 bases). This CDR3 has 13 residues. The germline CDR1 and CDR2 sequences are SGHRS and YFSETQ. Trimming cost V 1 base and J 4 bases, with 8 bases left between them. The chain's CDR3 is CASSLQGLTEAFF. CDR3 DNA sequence: TGCGCCAGCAGCTTGCAGGGGCTCACTGAAGCTTTCTTT.

V gene TRBV7-9 combines with J gene TRBJ1-6; tentative D call: TRBD1 (5 bases). The CDR3 extends over 15 amino acids. Germline V CDR1 and CDR2: SEHNR, FQNEAQ (reference sequence). Deletions cut 5 bases from V and 6 bases from J, with 14 bases between. CDR3 nucleotide sequence: TGTGCCAGCAGCCCCCCGGGACTTACTAATTCACCCCTCCACTTT. Translated, it gives CASSPPGLTNSPLHF.

The chain couples TRBV20-1 to TRBJ1-1; the match to TRBD1 covers 8 bases. With V trimmed by 5 bases and J by 10 bases, 6 bases remained unmatched. The CDR3 has 11 residues. CDR1 DFQATT and CDR2 SNEGSKA come from the germline V gene (reference sequence). The chain's CDR3 is CSASQGGRAFF. The CDR3 DNA is TGCAGTGCTTCACAGGGGGGGCGAGCTTTCTTT.

This rearrangement joins TRBV5-1 to TRBJ1-1; TRBD1 might be the D (5 bases). V gave up 0 bases and J gave up 4 bases, with 10 bases separating them. This CDR3 has 14 amino acids. From germline, CDR1 is SGHRS and CDR2 YFSETQ. Here the CDR3 reads CASSLAARATEAFF. The CDR3, as DNA: TGCGCCAGCAGCTTGGCCGCCAGGGCCACTGAAGCTTTCTTT.

The V and J genes are TRBV10-3 and TRBJ2-3; 10 bases are shared with TRBD2. The V gene's germline CDR1 is ENHRY and CDR2 SYGVKD. CDR3 length: 19 amino acids. Trimming took 6 bases from V and 1 from J; bases not matched to a gene: 16. The DNA for the CDR3 is TGTGCCATCAGACAAATAGATCCCGGACTAGCGGACCGCACAGATACGCAGTATTTT. Translated, it gives CAIRQIDPGLADRTDTQYF.

The chain uses TRBV5-1 and TRBJ2-3; a weak D match, TRBD1 (5 bases). Germline V lookup: CDR1 SGHRS, CDR2 YFSETQ. The CDR3 sequence is 14 residues long. Trimming left V 4 bases short and J 2 bases short, with 11 bases between. The CDR3 sequence is CASSVSGATDTQYF. The CDR3 bases are TGCGCCAGCAGCGTTTCTGGGGCCACAGATACGCAGTATTTT. Together with reference TRBV5-1 and TRBJ2-3, the CDR3 gives the full variable domain: KAGVTQTPRYLIKTRGQQVTLSCSPISGHRSVSWYQQTPGQGLQFLFEYFSETQRNKGNFPGRFSGRQFSNSRSEMNVSTLELGDSALYLCASSVSGATDTQYFGPGTRLTVL.

The J gene is TRBJ2-3, the V gene TRBV6-4; 7 bases map to TRBD2. This CDR3 spans 15 amino acids. J lost 4 bases, V lost 3 bases, and 7 bases had no gene match. Looked up from germline, CDR1 is MRHNA and CDR2 is SNTAGT. The CDR3 sequence: CASSEGPREADTQYF. Here the CDR3 DNA reads TGTGCCAGCAGTGAAGGGCCCCGGGAGGCAGATACGCAGTATTTT.

The rearrangement links TRBV7-9 to TRBJ2-7; the D gene is possibly TRBD1 (5 bases). This CDR3 contains 12 residues. Germline assignment: CDR1 SEHNR and CDR2 FQNEAQ (reference sequence). Deletions cut 4 bases from V and 5 bases from J, with 9 bases between. CDR3 coding DNA: TGTGCCAGCAGCTCCAGGGTCGACGAGCAGTACTTC. Its protein is CASSSRVDEQYF.

This chain connects TRBV11-3 to TRBJ2-3; no firm D call. Between the trimmed V and J ends, which lost 1 base and 8 bases, there was a span of 7 bases. The CDR3 contains 12 residues. Germline V CDR1 and CDR2: SGHNT, YENEEA. Here the CDR3 reads CASSLVSGTQYF. CDR3 in DNA: TGTGCCAGCAGCTTAGTTTCGGGTACGCAGTATTTT.

CDR3 bases: TGTGCCAGCAGCTTGGGACAGGGGGCATCTGGAAACACCATATATTTT. It specifies CASSLGQGASGNTIYF. The rearrangement uses TRBV7-9 and TRBJ1-3; 12 bases match TRBD1. J gave up 1 base and V 3 bases, and 1 base lay outside the gene matches. The CDR3 has 16 amino acids. Germline V gene lookup returns CDR1 SEHNR and CDR2 FQNEAQ (reference sequence).

The V gene is TRBV20-1, the J gene TRBJ1-3, with D unresolved. V lost 6 bases and J 5 bases, leaving 8 bases between the germline ends. CDR3 length: 11 amino acids. Germline values: CDR1 DFQATT, CDR2 SNEGSKA (reference sequence). CDR3 nucleotide sequence: TGCAGTGCGGCCGCCCGAAACACCATATATTTT. Translating it yields CSAAARNTIYF.

This clone was counted a few times. The rearrangement joins TRBV18 to TRBJ1-2; TRBD1 matches 7 bases. Trimming took 1 base from V and 6 from J; bases not matched to a gene: 5. The CDR3 has 14 residues. CDR1 KGHSH and CDR2 LQKENI come from the germline V gene. The chain's CDR3 is CASSPQGARDGYTF. The CDR3 DNA reads TGTGCCAGCTCACCACAGGGGGCGCGAGATGGCTACACCTTC.

Notes on this clone: This specimen includes other DNA sequences encoding the same CDR3. The chain employs TRBV12-3 or TRBV12-4 and TRBJ2-5; 7 bases fit TRBD2. This CDR3 comprises 13 residues. The junction had 0 bases not matched to a gene; V was cut back by 1 base and J by 4 bases. The CDR3 nucleotides read TGTGCCAGCAGTTTAGGGGGGGGAGAGACCCAGTACTTC. This sequence encodes CASSLGGGETQYF.

The chain couples TRBV5-6 to TRBJ1-2; possible D gene TRBD1, 6 bases. CDR3 length: 16 amino acids. Germline CDR1 SGHDT, CDR2 YYEEEE. The V and J ends lost 7 bases and 3 bases respectively, with 22 bases between them. The CDR3 sequence: CASSPGHSLSYYGYTF. DNA for the CDR3: TGTGCCAGCTCACCGGGACATTCCCTATCATACTATGGCTACACCTTC.

The rearrangement uses TRBV10-1 and TRBJ2-3, with unresolved D. Trimming removed 4 bases from V and 0 bases from J, with 8 bases in between. This CDR3 is built from 14 residues. CDR1 and CDR2 from the germline V gene are WNHNN and SYGVQD (reference sequence). The CDR3 protein is CASSAGYSTDTQYF. Here the CDR3 DNA reads TGCGCCAGCAGTGCGGGTTATAGCACAGATACGCAGTATTTT.

CDR3 sequence: CAIRARDNSPLHF. Here the CDR3 DNA reads TGTGCCATCAGGGCCCGGGATAATTCACCCCTCCACTTT. V is TRBV10-3 and J is TRBJ1-6, with D uncertain. CDR3 length: 13 amino acids. Germline V gene data show CDR1 as ENHRY and CDR2 as SYGVKD. Trimming left V 6 bases short and J 5 bases short, with 8 bases between.

The gene calls are TRBV10-2 and TRBJ1-4; 7 positions match TRBD1. The CDR3 has 13 residues. Germline V gene sequence: CDR1 WSHSY, CDR2 SAAADI. V shed 5 bases, J shed 6 bases, and the junction held 3 bases outside the gene matches. The CDR3 nucleotides are TGCGCCAGCAGTACACAGGGGTATGAAAAACTGTTTTTT. Translating it yields CASSTQGYEKLFF.

The chain carries TRBV4-1 and TRBJ2-3, with 7 bases fitting TRBD2. The germline gives CDR1 MGHRA, CDR2 YSYEKL. This CDR3 region has 17 residues. V lost 1 base to trimming and J lost 2 bases; unmatched junction nucleotides: 9. For the CDR3, the DNA is TGCGCCAGCAGCCAAGGATTCCAGCGGGGATACACAGATACGCAGTATTTT. It specifies CASSQGFQRGYTDTQYF.

The genes are TRBV4-3 and TRBJ1-2; D uncertain. With 0 bases removed from V and 9 bases from J, the gap between germline ends came to 14 bases. Germline lookup yields CDR1 LGHNA and CDR2 YSLEER. The CDR3 runs 14 residues. CDR3 sequence reads: CASSQDVVLNRYTF. The CDR3 nucleotides read TGCGCCAGCAGCCAAGATGTAGTCCTCAATCGCTACACCTTC.

The chain combines TRBV6-5 with TRBJ2-7; 8 bases align to TRBD1. The ends lost 8 bases at V and 2 bases at J; junction bases unmatched: 5. This CDR3 is 13 amino acids long. CDR1 is MNHEY, CDR2 SVGAGI, per germline. CDR3 nucleotide sequence: TGTGCCAGCTCCGCAGGGGGCCCCTACGAGCAGTACTTC. It is translated as CASSAGGPYEQYF.

Only a few counts were recorded for this clone. The chain recombines TRBV9 with TRBJ1-2, with a possible D match to TRBD1 (6 bases). CDR1 is SGDLS and CDR2 is YYNGEE in the germline V gene. This CDR3 region has 15 residues. Trimming took off 4 bases at V and 5 bases at J, with 18 bases between the two ends. The CDR3 nucleotides are TGTGCCAGCAGCTCCCCGTTGGGGCAGGGGTATGGCTACACCTTC. It translates to CASSSPLGQGYGYTF.

This chain connects TRBV6-5 to TRBJ2-7; 9 bases fit TRBD1. The CDR3 sequence is 16 residues long. Germline lookup yields CDR1 MNHEY and CDR2 SVGAGI. V lost 1 base to trimming and J lost 5 bases; unmatched junction nucleotides: 9. CDR3 loop: CASSYWGGQGSHEQYF. CDR3 DNA sequence: TGTGCCAGCAGTTACTGGGGGGGACAGGGATCCCACGAGCAGTACTTC.

The chain has TRBV5-5 and TRBJ1-2; D may be TRBD1 (5 bases). Germline CDR1 SGHKS, CDR2 YYEKEE (reference sequence). This CDR3 contains 14 residues. Trimming pared 2 bases from V and 1 base from J, leaving 9 bases between. The CDR3 sequence is CASSLKQGNYGYTF. Here the CDR3 DNA reads TGTGCCAGCAGCTTAAAGCAGGGTAACTATGGCTACACCTTC.

This clone was seen only a few times. The genes are TRBV12-3 or TRBV12-4 and TRBJ1-1, with D uncertain. V was clipped by 6 bases and J by 6 bases, with 8 bases between them. This CDR3 contains 11 residues. In DNA form, the CDR3 reads TGTGCCAGCAGCCACAGATCTGAAGCTTTCTTT. It codes for CASSHRSEAFF.

The rearrangement links TRBV2 to TRBJ1-2, with TRBD1 identical over 9 bases. This CDR3 spans 15 amino acids. After removal of 8 bases from V and 0 bases from J, the junction contained 7 bases not matched to a gene. CDR1 is SNHLY and CDR2 is FYNNEI in the germline V gene. CDR3 sequence: CASEDRGLTNYGYTF. In nucleotides, the CDR3 is TGTGCCAGCGAGGACAGGGGACTCACTAACTATGGCTACACCTTC.

V is TRBV28 and J is TRBJ2-6; 9 nucleotides line up with TRBD1. Per the germline V gene, CDR1 is MDHEN and CDR2 is SYDVKM. J lost 3 bases, V lost 6 bases, and 12 bases had no gene match. The length of the CDR3 is 18 residues. CDR3 region: CASRTGQGKGGGANVLTF. The CDR3 DNA reads as TGTGCCAGCAGAACGGGACAGGGCAAGGGAGGTGGGGCCAACGTCCTGACTTTC.